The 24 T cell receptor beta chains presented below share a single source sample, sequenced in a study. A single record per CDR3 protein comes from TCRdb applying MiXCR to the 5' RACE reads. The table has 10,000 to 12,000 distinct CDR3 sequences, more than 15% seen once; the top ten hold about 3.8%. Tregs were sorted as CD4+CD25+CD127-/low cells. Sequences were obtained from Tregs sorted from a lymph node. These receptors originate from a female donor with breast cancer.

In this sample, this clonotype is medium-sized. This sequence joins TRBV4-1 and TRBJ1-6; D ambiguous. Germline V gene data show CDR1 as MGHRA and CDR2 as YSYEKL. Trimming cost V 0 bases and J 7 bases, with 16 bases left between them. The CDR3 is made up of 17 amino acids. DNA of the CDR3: TGCGCCAGCAGCCAAGATGGCGGGAACTTACGAAATTCACCCCTCCACTTT. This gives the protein CASSQDGGNLRNSPLHF.

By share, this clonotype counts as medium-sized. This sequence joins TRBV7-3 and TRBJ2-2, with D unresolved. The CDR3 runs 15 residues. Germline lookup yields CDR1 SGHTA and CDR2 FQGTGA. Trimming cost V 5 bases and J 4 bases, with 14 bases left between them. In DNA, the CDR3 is TGTGCCAGCAGCACCCAAGCTAGTGCCACCGGGGAGCTGTTTTTT. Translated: CASSTQASATGELFF. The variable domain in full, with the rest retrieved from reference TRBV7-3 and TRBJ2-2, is GAGVSQTPSNKVTEKGKYVELRCDPISGHTALYWYRQSLGQGPEFLIYFQGTGAADDSGLPNDRFFAVRPEGSVSTLKIQRTERGDSAVYLCASSTQASATGELFFGEGSRLTVL.

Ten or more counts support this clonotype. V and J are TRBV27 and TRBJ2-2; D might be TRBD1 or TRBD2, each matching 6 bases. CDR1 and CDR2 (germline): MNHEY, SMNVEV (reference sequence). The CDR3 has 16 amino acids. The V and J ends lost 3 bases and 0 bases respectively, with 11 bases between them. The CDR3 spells CASSFEGGPNTGELFF. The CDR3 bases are TGTGCCAGCAGTTTTGAGGGGGGCCCGAACACCGGGGAGCTGTTTTTT.

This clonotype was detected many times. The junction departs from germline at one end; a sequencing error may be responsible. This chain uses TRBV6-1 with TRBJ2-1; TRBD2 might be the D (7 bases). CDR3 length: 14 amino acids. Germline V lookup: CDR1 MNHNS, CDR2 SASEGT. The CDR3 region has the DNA TGCGAAACCCCGGGGGGCGCTAGTTACAATGAGCAGTTCTTC. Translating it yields CETPGGASYNEQFF.

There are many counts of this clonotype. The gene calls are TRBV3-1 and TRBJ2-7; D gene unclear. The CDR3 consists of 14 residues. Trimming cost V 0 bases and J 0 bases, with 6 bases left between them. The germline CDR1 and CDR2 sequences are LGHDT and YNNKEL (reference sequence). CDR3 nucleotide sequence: TGTGCCAGCAGCCAAGAAATGGACTCCTACGAGCAGTACTTC. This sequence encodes CASSQEMDSYEQYF.

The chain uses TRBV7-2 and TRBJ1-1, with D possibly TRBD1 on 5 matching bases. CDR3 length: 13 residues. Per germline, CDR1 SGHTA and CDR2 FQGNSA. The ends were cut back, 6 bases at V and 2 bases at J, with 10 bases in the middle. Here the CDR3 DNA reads TGTGCCAGCAGGGGACGGATAAACACTGAAGCTTTCTTT. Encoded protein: CASRGRINTEAFF. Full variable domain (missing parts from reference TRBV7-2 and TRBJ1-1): GAGVSQSPSNKVTEKGKDVELRCDPISGHTALYWYRQSLGQGLEFLIYFQGNSAPDKSGLPSDRFSAERTGGSVSTLTIQRTQQEDSAVYLCASRGRINTEAFFGQGTRLTVV.

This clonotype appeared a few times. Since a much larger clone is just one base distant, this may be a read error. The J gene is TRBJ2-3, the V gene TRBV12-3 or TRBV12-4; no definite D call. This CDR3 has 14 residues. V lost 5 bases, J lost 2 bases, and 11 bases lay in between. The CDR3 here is CASSIVYLTDTQYF. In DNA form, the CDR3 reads TGTGCCAGCAGTATAGTGTACCTCACAGATACGCAGTATTTT.

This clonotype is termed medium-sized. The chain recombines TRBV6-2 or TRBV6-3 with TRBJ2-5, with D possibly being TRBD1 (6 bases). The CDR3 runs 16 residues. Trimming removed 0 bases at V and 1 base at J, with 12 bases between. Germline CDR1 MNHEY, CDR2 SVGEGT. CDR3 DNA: TGTGCCAGCAGTTACTCTACCAGGGGATCCCAAGAGACCCAGTACTTC. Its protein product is CASSYSTRGSQETQYF.

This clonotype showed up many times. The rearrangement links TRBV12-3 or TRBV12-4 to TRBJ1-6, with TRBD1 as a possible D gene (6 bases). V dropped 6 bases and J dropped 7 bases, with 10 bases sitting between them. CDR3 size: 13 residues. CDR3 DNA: TGTGCCAGCAGCCCAAGGGGGAATTCACCCCTCCACTTT. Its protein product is CASSPRGNSPLHF.

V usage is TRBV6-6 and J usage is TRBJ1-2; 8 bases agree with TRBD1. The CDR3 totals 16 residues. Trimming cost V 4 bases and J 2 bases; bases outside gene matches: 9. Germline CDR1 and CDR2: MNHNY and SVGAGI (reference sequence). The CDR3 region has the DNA TGTGCCAGCAGTTCTACTTCGGACAGGGACAACTATGGCTACACCTTC. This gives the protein CASSSTSDRDNYGYTF.

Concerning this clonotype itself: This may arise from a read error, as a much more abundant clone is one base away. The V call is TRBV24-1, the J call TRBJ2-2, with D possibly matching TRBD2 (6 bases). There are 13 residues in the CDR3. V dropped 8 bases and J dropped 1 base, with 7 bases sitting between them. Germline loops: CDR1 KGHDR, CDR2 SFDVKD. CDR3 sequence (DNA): TGTGCCACCACTAGCGTGAACACCGGGGAGCTGTTTTTT. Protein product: CATTSVNTGELFF.

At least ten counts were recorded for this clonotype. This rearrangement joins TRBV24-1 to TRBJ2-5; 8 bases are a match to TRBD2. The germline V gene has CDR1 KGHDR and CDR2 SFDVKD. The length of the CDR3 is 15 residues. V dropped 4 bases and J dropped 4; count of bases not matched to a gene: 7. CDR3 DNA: TGTGCCACCAGTGACTTTAGCGGGGCGGGAGAGACCCAGTACTTC. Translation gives CATSDFSGAGETQYF.

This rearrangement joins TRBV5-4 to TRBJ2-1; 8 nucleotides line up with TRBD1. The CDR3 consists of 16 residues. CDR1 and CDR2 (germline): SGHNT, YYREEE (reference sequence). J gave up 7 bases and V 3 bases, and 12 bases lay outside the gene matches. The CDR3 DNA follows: TGTGCCAGCAGCTCAGGGCCACAGGGGGTCGGGAATGAGCAGTTCTTC. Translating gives CASSSGPQGVGNEQFF.

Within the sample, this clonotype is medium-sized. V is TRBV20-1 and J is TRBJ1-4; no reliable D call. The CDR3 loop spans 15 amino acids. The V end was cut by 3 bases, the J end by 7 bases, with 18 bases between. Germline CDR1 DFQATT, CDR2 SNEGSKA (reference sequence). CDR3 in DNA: TGCAGTGCTAGCGAGGAGGATCACCCCGCTGAAAAACTGTTTTTT. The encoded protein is CSASEEDHPAEKLFF.

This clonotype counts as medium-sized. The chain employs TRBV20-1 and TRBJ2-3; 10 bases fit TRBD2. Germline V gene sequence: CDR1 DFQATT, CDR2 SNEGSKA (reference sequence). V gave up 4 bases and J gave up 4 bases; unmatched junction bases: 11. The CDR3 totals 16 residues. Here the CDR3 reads CSAMKRGGQIADTQYF. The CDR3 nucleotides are TGCAGTGCTATGAAGCGGGGGGGCCAGATCGCAGATACGCAGTATTTT.

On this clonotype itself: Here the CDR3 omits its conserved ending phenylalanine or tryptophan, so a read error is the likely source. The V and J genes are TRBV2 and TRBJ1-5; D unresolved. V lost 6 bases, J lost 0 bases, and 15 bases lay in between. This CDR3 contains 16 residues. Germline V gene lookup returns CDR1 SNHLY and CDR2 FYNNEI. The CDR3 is CASRARGTDSNQPQHS. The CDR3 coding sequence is TGTGCCAGCAGGGCCCGGGGAACAGATAGCAATCAGCCCCAGCATTCT.

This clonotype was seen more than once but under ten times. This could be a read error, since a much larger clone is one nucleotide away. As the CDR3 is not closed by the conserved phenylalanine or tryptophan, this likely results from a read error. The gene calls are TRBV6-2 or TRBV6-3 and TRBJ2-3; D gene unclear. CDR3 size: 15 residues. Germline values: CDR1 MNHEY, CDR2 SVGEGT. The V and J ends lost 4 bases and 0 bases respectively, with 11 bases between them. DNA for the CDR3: TGTGCCAGCAGTTTCCCAGAGACTAGCACAGATACGCAGTATGTT. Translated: CASSFPETSTDTQYV.

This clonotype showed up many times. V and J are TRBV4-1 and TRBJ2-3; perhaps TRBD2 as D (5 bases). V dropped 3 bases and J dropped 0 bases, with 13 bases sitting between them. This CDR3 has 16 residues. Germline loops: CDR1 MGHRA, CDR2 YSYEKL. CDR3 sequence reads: CASSHGLLSSTDTQYF. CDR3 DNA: TGCGCCAGCAGCCATGGACTCCTCTCGAGCACAGATACGCAGTATTTT.

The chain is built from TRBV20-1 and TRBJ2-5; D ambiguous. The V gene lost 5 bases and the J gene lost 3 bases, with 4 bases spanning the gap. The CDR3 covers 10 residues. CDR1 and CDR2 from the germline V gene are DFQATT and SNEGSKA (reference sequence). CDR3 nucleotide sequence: TGCAGTGCTCGCAAAGAGACCCAGTACTTC. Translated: CSARKETQYF.

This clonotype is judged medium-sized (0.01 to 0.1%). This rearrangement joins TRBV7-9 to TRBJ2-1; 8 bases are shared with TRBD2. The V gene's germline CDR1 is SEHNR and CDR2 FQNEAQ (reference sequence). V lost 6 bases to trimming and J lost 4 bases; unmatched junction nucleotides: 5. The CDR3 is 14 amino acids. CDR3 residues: CASRPGLGYNEQFF. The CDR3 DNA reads TGTGCCAGCAGACCGGGACTAGGGTACAATGAGCAGTTCTTC.

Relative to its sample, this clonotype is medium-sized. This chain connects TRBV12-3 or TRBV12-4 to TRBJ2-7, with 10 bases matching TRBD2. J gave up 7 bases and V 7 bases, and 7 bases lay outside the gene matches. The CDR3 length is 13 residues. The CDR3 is CASILAGTGEQYF. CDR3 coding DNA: TGTGCCAGCATACTAGCGGGGACCGGGGAGCAGTACTTC.

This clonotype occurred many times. For the CDR3, the DNA is TGTGCCAGCAGCTTAGTGAGCAATGAGCAGTTCTTC. Amino acid sequence: CASSLVSNEQFF. The V gene is TRBV7-2, the J gene TRBJ2-1; D remains unclear. Between the trimmed V and J ends, which lost 1 base and 6 bases, there was a span of 4 bases. The CDR3 spans 12 residues. CDR1 and CDR2 (germline): SGHTA, FQGNSA.

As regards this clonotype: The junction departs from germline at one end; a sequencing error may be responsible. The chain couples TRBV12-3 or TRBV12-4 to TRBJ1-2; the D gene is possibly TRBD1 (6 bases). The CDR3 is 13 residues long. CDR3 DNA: TGTGCCAGCCGCCCAGAGGGGGGCTTTGGCTACGCCTTC. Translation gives CASRPEGGFGYAF.

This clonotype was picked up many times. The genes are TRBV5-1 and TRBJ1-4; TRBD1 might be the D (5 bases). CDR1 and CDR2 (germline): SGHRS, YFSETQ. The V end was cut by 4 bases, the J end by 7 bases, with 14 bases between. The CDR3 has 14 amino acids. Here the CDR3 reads CASSQTGKTEKLFF. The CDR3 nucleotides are TGCGCCAGCAGCCAAACAGGAAAAACTGAAAAACTGTTTTTT.